The entry below gives a single TCR beta chain sequence along with its context. What it binds is unknown. Isolated RNA was reverse transcribed in full, so expressed TCRB transcripts were sequenced. Data came from immunoSEQ multiplex PCR; TCRdb stores just in-frame clones and leaves some out. The table has hundreds of thousands of clones, around 15% seen once; the top ten hold about 0.015%. This specimen comes from a study of beta chain features in type 1 diabetes. General study findings and limits: Type 1 diabetes patients had TCRB CDR3s that were shorter (moderately but significantly so) in all four CD4+ subsets.

The sample was naive CD4+ T cells from blood. The sequence was collected from a man younger than 45 with type 1 diabetes.

The CDR3 here is CASGSSGRPGSEQFF. The CDR3 DNA sequence: TGCGCCAGCGGATCTAGCGGGAGGCCGGGGAGTGAGCAGTTCTTC. V usage is TRBV10-2 and J usage is TRBJ2-1, with 11 bases that match TRBD2. The V and J ends lost 8 bases and 9 bases, in that order; junction bases with no gene match: 12. The CDR3 is 15 residues long. Per the germline V gene, CDR1 is WSHSY and CDR2 is SAAADI.